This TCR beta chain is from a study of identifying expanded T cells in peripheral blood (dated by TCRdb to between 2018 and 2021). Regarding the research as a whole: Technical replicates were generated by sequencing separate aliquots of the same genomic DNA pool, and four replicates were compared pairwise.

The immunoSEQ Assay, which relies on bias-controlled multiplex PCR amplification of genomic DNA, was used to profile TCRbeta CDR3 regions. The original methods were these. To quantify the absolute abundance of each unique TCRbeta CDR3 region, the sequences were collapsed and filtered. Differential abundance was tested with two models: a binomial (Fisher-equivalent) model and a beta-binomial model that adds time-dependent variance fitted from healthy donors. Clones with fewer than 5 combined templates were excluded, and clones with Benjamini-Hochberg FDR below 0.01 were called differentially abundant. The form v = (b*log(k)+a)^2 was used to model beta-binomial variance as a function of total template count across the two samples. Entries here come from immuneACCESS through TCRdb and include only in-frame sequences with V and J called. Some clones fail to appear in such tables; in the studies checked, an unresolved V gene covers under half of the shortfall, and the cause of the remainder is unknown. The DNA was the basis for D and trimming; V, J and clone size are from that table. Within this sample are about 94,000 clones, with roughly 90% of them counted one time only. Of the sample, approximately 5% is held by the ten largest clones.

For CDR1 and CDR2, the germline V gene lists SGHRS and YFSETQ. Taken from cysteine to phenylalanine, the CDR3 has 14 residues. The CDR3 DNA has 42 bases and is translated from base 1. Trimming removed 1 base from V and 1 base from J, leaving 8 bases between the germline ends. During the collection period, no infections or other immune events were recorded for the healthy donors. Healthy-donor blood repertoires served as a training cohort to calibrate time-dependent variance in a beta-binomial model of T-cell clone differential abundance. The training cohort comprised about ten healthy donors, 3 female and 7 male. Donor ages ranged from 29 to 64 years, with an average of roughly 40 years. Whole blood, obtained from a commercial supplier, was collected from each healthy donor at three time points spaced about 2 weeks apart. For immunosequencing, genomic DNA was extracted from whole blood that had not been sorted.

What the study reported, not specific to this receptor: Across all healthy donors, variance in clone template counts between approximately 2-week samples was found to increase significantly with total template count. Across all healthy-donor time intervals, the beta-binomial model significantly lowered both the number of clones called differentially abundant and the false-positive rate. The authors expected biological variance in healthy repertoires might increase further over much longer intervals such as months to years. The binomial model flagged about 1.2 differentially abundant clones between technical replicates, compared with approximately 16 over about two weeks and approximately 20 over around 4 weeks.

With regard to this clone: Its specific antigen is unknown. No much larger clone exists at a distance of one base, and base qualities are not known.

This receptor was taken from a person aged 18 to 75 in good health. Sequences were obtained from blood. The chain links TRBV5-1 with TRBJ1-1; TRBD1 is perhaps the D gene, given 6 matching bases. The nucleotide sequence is TGCGCCAGCAGCTTGCAGGGGCGGAACACTGAAGCTTTCTTT. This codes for CASSLQGRNTEAFF.